The sequence of this TCR beta chain was determined in a study of cytomegalovirus exposure and HLA in healthy donors. The PCR had 60 Vbeta and 13 Jbeta primers. This table comes from immunoSEQ multiplex PCR, and its TCRdb copy is limited to in-frame clones, with some not included. The data show 70,000 or so clones, with around 78% seen just once and around 7.4% held by the top ten. Comments on this clone: Its antigen is unknown.

General study points: A list of 150 or so TCR beta chains associated with cytomegalovirus was given. After further analysis at a later stage, 16,951 TCR beta sequences were associated with HLA alleles at 0.05 false discovery rate. Data from an earlier analysis indicated that most TCR beta V segments were productive either about 87% or about 30% of the time.

This TCR was recovered from a young man in good health and CMV-seropositive. The sequenced material came from PBMCs.

Here the CDR3 reads CASSSGLAGGSGELFF. The CDR3 region has the DNA TGTGCCAGCAGCTCCGGACTAGCGGGAGGTTCCGGGGAGCTGTTTTTT. The genes are TRBV5-6 and TRBJ2-2; 14 nucleotides agree with TRBD2. Germline V gene sequence: CDR1 SGHDT, CDR2 YYEEEE. V shed 3 bases, J shed 6 bases, and the junction held 4 bases outside the gene matches. CDR3 length: 16 residues.